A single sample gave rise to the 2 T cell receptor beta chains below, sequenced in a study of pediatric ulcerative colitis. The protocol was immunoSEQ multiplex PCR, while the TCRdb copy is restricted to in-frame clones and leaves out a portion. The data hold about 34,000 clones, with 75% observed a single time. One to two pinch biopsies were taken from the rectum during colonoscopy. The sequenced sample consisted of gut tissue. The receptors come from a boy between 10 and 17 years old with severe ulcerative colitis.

In nucleotides, the CDR3 is TGTGCCAGCAGCTACAGGGGGCTGAACACTGAAGCTTTCTTT. It encodes CASSYRGLNTEAFF. V gene TRBV6-6 combines with J gene TRBJ1-1; TRBD1 aligns across 9 bases. J lost 0 bases, V lost 6 bases, and 2 bases had no gene match. The CDR3 has 14 amino acids. Germline V gene sequence: CDR1 MNHNY, CDR2 SVGAGI (reference sequence).

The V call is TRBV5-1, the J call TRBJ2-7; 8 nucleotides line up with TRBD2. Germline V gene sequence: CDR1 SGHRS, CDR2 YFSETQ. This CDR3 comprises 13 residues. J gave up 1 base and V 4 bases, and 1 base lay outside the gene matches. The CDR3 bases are TGCGCCAGCAGCGCGGGAGGTTCCTACGAGCAGTACTTC. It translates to CASSAGGSYEQYF.